Listed below are T cell receptor beta chains from one sample, sequenced in a study of OX40 agonist ivuxolimab in advanced cancers. Data came from immunoSEQ multiplex PCR; TCRdb stores just in-frame clones and leaves some out. The table has about 85,000 clones, roughly 91% seen once. The sequencing here drew on CD4+ or CD8+ T cells sorted from blood, taken in a trial of the OX40 agonist ivuxolimab. These receptors all stem from an adult with an advanced solid tumor such as melanoma, head and neck, liver or kidney cancer. Each CDR3 is given with its conserved first and last residue. The D gene is left open where the match is weak. Clone size is given for some rows only: seen once, a few or many times, or a class if the clone is expanded.

V	size	D	J	DNA	CDR3
TRBV9	.	.	TRBJ1-1	TGTGCCAGCAGCGTCAGCCAGAACACTGAAGCTTTCTTT	CASSVSQNTEAFF
TRBV7-9	.	.	TRBJ2-1	TGTGCCAGCAGCTTAGGTAATGAGCAGTTCTTC	CASSLGNEQFF
TRBV6-4	once	TRBD1	TRBJ1-2	TGTGCCAGCAGTGCACAGACAGGGGGCGAGTTTCGCTATGGCTACACCTTC	CASSAQTGGEFRYGYTF
TRBV5-1	.	.	TRBJ2-1	TGCGCCAGCAGCTTGGAGGGCATTACGAGCTCCTACAATGAGCAGTTCTTC	CASSLEGITSSYNEQFF
TRBV6-1	.	.	TRBJ2-2	TGTGCCAGCGGATACAGGAACACCGGGGAGCTGTTTTTT	CASGYRNTGELFF
TRBV29-1	.	.	TRBJ2-3	TGCAGCGTTGGTGGGGACAAGTCCACAGATACGCAGTATTTT	CSVGGDKSTDTQYF
TRBV28	.	.	TRBJ1-4	TGTGCCAGCAGTTTACGCCCCATGACTAATGAAAAACTGTTTTTT	CASSLRPMTNEKLFF
TRBV2	.	.	TRBJ1-2	TGTGCCAGCACGGTCCCGGCCTATGGCTACACCTTC	CASTVPAYGYTF
TRBV28	.	.	TRBJ1-5	TGTGCCAGCAGTTTGAAAGCCGGCCCCATGCCCCAGCATTTT	CASSLKAGPMPQHF
TRBV6-1	.	TRBD1	TRBJ1-2	TGTGCCAGCAGTGTCGGGACAGGGGGGGGCTACACCTTC	CASSVGTGGGYTF